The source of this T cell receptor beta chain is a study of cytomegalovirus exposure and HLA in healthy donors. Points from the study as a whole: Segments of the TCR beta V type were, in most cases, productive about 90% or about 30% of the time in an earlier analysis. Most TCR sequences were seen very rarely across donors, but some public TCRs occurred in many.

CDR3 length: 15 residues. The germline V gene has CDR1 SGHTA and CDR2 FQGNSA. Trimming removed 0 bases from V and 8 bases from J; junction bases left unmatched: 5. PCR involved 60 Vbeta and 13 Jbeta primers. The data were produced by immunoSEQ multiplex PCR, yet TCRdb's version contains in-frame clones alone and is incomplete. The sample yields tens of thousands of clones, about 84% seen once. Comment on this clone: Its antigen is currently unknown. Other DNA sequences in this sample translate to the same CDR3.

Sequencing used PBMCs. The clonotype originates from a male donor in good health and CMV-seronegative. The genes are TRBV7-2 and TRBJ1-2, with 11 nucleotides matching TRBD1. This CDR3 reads CASSLAGQGAGGYTF. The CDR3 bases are TGTGCCAGCAGCTTAGCAGGACAGGGGGCGGGGGGCTACACCTTC.